This TCR beta chain was profiled in a study of post-analysis software for immune sequencing data (dated by TCRdb to 2015 to 2017). Some background on the complete study: The recorded disease courses included relapsing-remitting, secondary progressive and progressive-relapsing multiple sclerosis, and some patients had no subtype annotation. The multiple sclerosis patient repertoires were compared with more than 10 previously published healthy control repertoires from donors aged 6 to 25 years. A subset of samples was prepared in parallel using single-end sample barcoding, then pooled and co-amplified after Illumina adapter ligation.

What the research found in general, with its limitations: Significantly higher frequencies in patients than in controls were found for about five TRBV segments, including TRBV5-6, TRBV5-1 and TRBV20-1. Multiple sclerosis patients had significantly lower normalized Chao1 diversity than controls, a result that suggests substantial peripheral T-cell clonal expansion. The multiple sclerosis patient group was slightly younger than the control group. When samples were clustered directly using the F measure, samples prepared in the same batch co-clustered strongly, which prompted a batch-effect correction.

Libraries were constructed by PCR. Data came from an Illumina HiSeq 2500. To reduce PCR and sequencing biases, unique molecular identifiers were built into the TCR beta cDNA libraries. Some 500,000 cDNA molecules were obtained for every 1 to 10 million input T cells, so each molecule roughly corresponded to one T cell. The same protocol used for the earlier healthy control dataset was applied to prepare and sequence the patient libraries. Samples belonging to the same batch were prepared together, multiplexed and sequenced on a shared HiSeq lane. Regarding the original processing steps: Raw barcoded reads were processed with MIGEC, discarding single-read molecular identifier groups before consensus assembly and CDR3 extraction. VDJtools was used for post-analysis of the clonotype tables, and diversity was normalized by down-sampling every dataset to the size of the smallest sample. In repertoire overlap clustering, CDR3 amino acid sequences, but not nucleotide sequences, were matched to correct batch-related cross-sample contamination. TCRdb cleaned the public reads at Q25 with fastp, built clones with MiXCR and kept in-frame beta chains. Each CDR3 protein appears once, grouped with its most common genes and DNA. The V and J calls come from TCRdb's annotation, not from the publication. Counted in this sample were a few hundred thousand distinct CDR3 sequences; roughly 45% of them appeared once. The ten largest clones take up around an eighth of the sample.

Comments on this clonotype: It has no known antigen specificity. Base qualities are missing; no much larger clone stands one base away.

Reading the germline V gene (reference sequence) gives CDR1 DFQATT and CDR2 SNEGSKA. Taken from cysteine to phenylalanine, the CDR3 has 13 residues. CDR3 DNA only is kept here, 39 bases in frame from base 1. Relative to germline, V is missing 7 bases and J is missing 4 bases, with 5 bases of the junction outside any gene match. To demonstrate the VDJtools post-analysis software, the study profiled TCR beta repertoires from the peripheral blood of about a dozen young patients with multiple sclerosis. The multiple sclerosis patients were children and adolescents ranging in age from 6 to 15 years. This clonotype was sampled from a girl aged 10 to 17 with multiple sclerosis. Sequences were obtained from blood. In this chain, TRBV20-1 is recombined with TRBJ2-4; 9 central nucleotides agree with TRBD1. This receptor carries the CDR3 CSVDRGGKNIQYF. The DNA reads as follows: TGCAGTGTGGACAGGGGAGGTAAAAACATTCAGTACTTC.